This T cell receptor (beta chain) was captured in a study of vaccination and CD4 T cells after COVID-19 (dated by TCRdb to about 2022). Background for the entire study: SARS-CoV-2 positivity had been established in the convalescent patients by nasal swab PCR, and mild disease was recorded in nine of these patients and severe disease in one. The convalescent cohort comprised six males and four females, including two Hispanic individuals, seven Caucasians, two Asians and one multiracial person. Two doses of either the Pfizer-BioNTech BNT162b2 vaccine (n=8) or the Moderna mRNA-1273 vaccine (n=2) were administered to participants. Post-COVID blood samples from convalescent patients were collected a median of around 110 days after diagnosis, with a range of roughly 35 to 180 days. Post-vaccine blood samples were obtained a median of about 77 days after the second vaccine dose, with a range of roughly 14 to 241 days. Overlapping spike peptide pools from SARS-CoV-2 and from the common cold coronaviruses HCoV-NL63, HCoV-OC43 and HCoV-229E were used as culture stimuli. As controls, cultures received a CEFX viral epitope pool (the positive control), an HIV-1 Nef peptide pool (the negative control), or no peptide at all. In ten to eleven COVID-19 convalescent patients and a few infection-naive healthy vaccine recipients, the spike-specific CD4+ TCR repertoire before mRNA vaccination was compared with the repertoire after mRNA vaccination. What the authors observed across the whole study: The study included relatively few convalescent patients and did not analyze early timepoints after natural infection. Among the post-vaccine SARS-CoV-2-reactive clones in convalescent patients, a median approximately 90% showed up only after vaccination, which suggests vaccine-specific priming. Of the vaccine-specific clones found in convalescent patients, nearly all (304 of 307) were mono-reactive for SARS-CoV-2 spike instead of being cross-reactive with common cold coronaviruses. The median count of SARS-CoV-2-reactive clonotypes went up from 20 to 25 after infection to 38 after vaccination, although the change was not significant.

Preparation of the library involved PCR. TCR sequencing of DNA from cultured CD4+ T cells used the Oncomine TCR Beta short-read assay at the Johns Hopkins FTIC core. Genomic DNA was extracted from the cultured CD4+ T cells with the QIAamp micro DNA kit. Oncomine TCR Beta libraries from cultured CD4+ T cells were pooled using unique dual indexes and sequenced on an Illumina iSeq 100. On the study's bioinformatics: Non-productive sequences were filtered out, and CDR3s that did not start with C, did not end with F or W, or were shorter than 7 amino acids were discarded. The MANAFEST web application was used to identify antigen-specific clonotypes by comparing peptide-stimulated wells against reference wells and other culture wells. An FDR below 0.05, an odds ratio above 5, and a productive frequency above 0.1% in at least two of three replicate wells were required for clones to be considered positive. Clonotypes that were significantly expanded in both SARS-CoV-2 spike wells and at least one common cold coronavirus spike condition were defined as cross-reactive. Similarity between CDR3 sequences was evaluated in R version 3.6.1 using Levenshtein distances (stringdist) and unrooted phylogenetic trees (ape). TCRdb itself trimmed the public reads at Q25 with fastp, ran MiXCR and retained productive beta chains. Under each unique CDR3 protein, matching rows form one entry showing the most common genes and DNA. The V and J calls reflect TCRdb's pipeline rather than the authors' work. The sample data list 15,000 to 20,000 distinct CDR3 sequences, and 43% of these were observed just once. The ten top clones hold approximately 15% of the sample.

The treatment or condition label, as the study defines it: roughly ten-day PBMC culture with coronavirus spike peptide pools or control peptides (ViraFEST assay). The ViraFEST assay was used in the study, in which antigen-specific T cells were expanded with peptide pools and expanded clonotypes were subsequently identified by TCR sequencing. Positive SARS-CoV-2 PCR tests in the convalescent patients dated from March to December 2020, before Alpha, Beta and Delta variants emerged in the United States. PBMCs were cultured at under 2.5 million per well in IMDM supplemented with roughly 5.2% human AB serum and 8.5 to 10 IU/ml IL-2, with 9.5 to 10 ug/ml peptide pools added. On days 3 and 7, half of the culture medium was replaced with fresh IL-2-containing medium. After 10 days of culture, CD4+ T cells were isolated by negative selection with the EasySep CD4+ T cell isolation kit. PBMCs were separated from whole blood using Ficoll-Paque Plus gradient centrifugation and then either used fresh or cryopreserved at -140C. Triplicate wells were generally used for each culture condition.

CDR1 and CDR2 are read off the germline V gene (reference sequence) as WNHNN and SYGVQD. The CDR3 sequence holds 13 residues, the cysteine and phenylalanine included. Left in the record is the CDR3 DNA by itself, 39 bases read in frame from the first base. The V and J ends are trimmed by 0 bases and 9 bases, leaving 6 bases between them. On this clonotype itself: Its antigen remains undetermined. Qualities for individual bases were not recorded, and no much larger clone is one base off.

The sequence links TRBV10-1 to TRBJ1-6; no D gene can be assigned with confidence. This receptor was identified in a human donor who had recovered from COVID-19. The sequencing input was CD4+ T cells from blood, cultured in vitro. The nucleotides are TGCGCCAGCAGTGAGTCGAATGGTTCACCCCTCCACTTT. Translation gives CASSESNGSPLHF.